Following are 16 T cell receptor beta chains from one sample sequenced in a study of T cells expressing NK-cell markers. TCRdb re-called the 5' RACE reads, yielding one record per CDR3 amino acid sequence without DNA. The sample table sets out about 160,000 distinct CDR3 sequences. The sample consisted of blood T cells: a sorted CD56 or NKG2C T cell subset, CD4+ or CD8+ T cells, or bulk PBMC T cells (not recorded which). These receptors all come from a woman aged 18-70 years in good health.

This sequence joins TRBV3-1 and TRBJ2-5. This CDR3 has 15 amino acids. Per the germline V gene, CDR1 is LGHDT and CDR2 is YNNKEL (reference sequence). The CDR3: CASSQGIGVQETQYF.

The chain combines TRBV5-1 with TRBJ2-2. This CDR3 has 16 residues. CDR1 is SGHRS, CDR2 YFSETQ, per germline. The chain's CDR3 is CASSLEAASNTGELFF.

V gene TRBV12-3 or TRBV12-4 combines with J gene TRBJ2-1; TCRdb picks TRBD1, but there is no DNA to check that call. The CDR3 loop spans 13 amino acids. This chain's CDR3 is CASSLDRAIEQFF.

The chain carries TRBV6-5 and TRBJ2-7; the TCRdb call, TRBD1, lacks DNA for checking. This CDR3 is 16 amino acids long. Germline CDR1 is MNHEY and CDR2 is SVGAGI. This chain's CDR3 is CASSYSGAGGSYEQYF.

The rearrangement uses TRBV9 and TRBJ1-5. In germline, CDR1 is SGDLS, CDR2 YYNGEE. The CDR3 runs to 17 residues. CDR3 sequence: CASSVGRAVYSNQPQHF. Based on the CDR3 plus reference TRBV9 and TRBJ1-5, the full variable domain is DSGVTQTPKHLITATGQRVTLRCSPRSGDLSVYWYQQSLDQGLQFLIQYYNGEERAKGNILERFSAQQFPDLHSELNLSSLELGDSALYFCASSVGRAVYSNQPQHFGDGTRLSIL.

This chain uses TRBV10-3 with TRBJ2-7; checking the TCRdb D call of TRBD1 is not possible without DNA. There are 15 residues in the CDR3. Looked up from germline, CDR1 is ENHRY and CDR2 is SYGVKD. The CDR3 sequence is CAISESGRQTYEQYF.

This chain connects TRBV20-1 to TRBJ2-7; TCRdb reports TRBD1, a call that lacks DNA to check it against. The CDR3 covers 16 residues. Germline values: CDR1 DFQATT, CDR2 SNEGSKA (reference sequence). Here the CDR3 reads CSASQLQGRSDSEQYF.

The CDR3 spells CASTPTSVDTQYF. The chain couples TRBV12-3 or TRBV12-4 to TRBJ2-3; TCRdb gives TRBD2 as the D gene, but with no DNA this cannot be confirmed. There are 13 residues in the CDR3.

This chain links TRBV6-5 with TRBJ1-3; TCRdb lists TRBD1, though no DNA is available to test this call. Germline loops: CDR1 MNHEY, CDR2 SVGAGI. This CDR3 has 12 amino acids. The CDR3 loop reads CASSPLGDTLYF.

The chain combines TRBV20-1 with TRBJ2-5. The CDR3 length is 13 residues. Germline CDR1 DFQATT, CDR2 SNEGSKA (reference sequence). CDR3 amino acids: CSARGAQKETQYF.

This chain's CDR3 is CASSLDLGIGTDTQYF. The chain has TRBV5-1 and TRBJ2-3. Germline CDR1 is SGHRS and CDR2 is YFSETQ. CDR3 length equals 16 residues. The full variable domain, rest sourced from reference TRBV5-1 and TRBJ2-3, is KAGVTQTPRYLIKTRGQQVTLSCSPISGHRSVSWYQQTPGQGLQFLFEYFSETQRNKGNFPGRFSGRQFSNSRSEMNVSTLELGDSALYLCASSLDLGIGTDTQYFGPGTRLTVL.

The CDR3 spells CASSREDPTYNEQFF. The chain recombines TRBV12-3 or TRBV12-4 with TRBJ2-1; TCRdb names TRBD2, which stays unverified in the absence of DNA. This CDR3 spans 15 amino acids.

The chain links TRBV4-1 to TRBJ1-6. The germline CDR1 and CDR2 sequences are MGHRA and YSYEKL. The CDR3 covers 13 residues. CDR3 protein: CASSPSRNSPLHF.

The V and J genes are TRBV5-5 and TRBJ2-7; the D gene TCRdb calls, TRBD2, cannot be checked with no DNA. Germline V CDR1 and CDR2: SGHKS, YYEKEE (reference sequence). The CDR3 has 14 residues. CDR3 protein: CASSLSGAGYEQYF.

This rearrangement joins TRBV4-2 to TRBJ1-4. The length of the CDR3 is 14 residues. The V gene's germline CDR1 is LGHNA and CDR2 YNFKEQ. CDR3 protein: CASSSGKTNEKLFF.

The V gene is TRBV5-5, the J gene TRBJ1-1; the TCRdb call, TRBD1, lacks DNA for checking. The CDR3 is 16 amino acids. The germline V gene encodes CDR1 SGHKS and CDR2 YYEKEE (reference sequence). CDR3 in amino acids: CASSLTAEGGWTEAFF.